This T cell receptor beta chain was sequenced during a study of blood T cell repertoires in COVID-19. Per the authors' pipeline: Estimation of nucleated cell counts relied on the amplification of reference gene primers. The assay was immunoSEQ multiplex PCR, and TCRdb's table has in-frame clones only and misses some. V and J calls and clone size are copied from that table; D and trimming were computed from the DNA. Among roughly 150,000 clones listed, approximately 80% were seen once. The CDR3 runs to 13 residues. Germline V lookup: CDR1 SGHDT, CDR2 YYEEEE. The germline V and J ends were trimmed by 4 bases and 8 bases, with 12 bases remaining between them. Categorization into cohorts depended on clinical history that participants reported. It was within 2 weeks before study entry that exposed participants met a COVID-19 case.

This TCR was sampled from a man between 70 and 80 years old who had been exposed to COVID-19. The chain uses TRBV5-6 and TRBJ1-4, with D unresolved. Input material: PBMCs or T cells enriched from blood (not recorded which). CDR3 protein: CASSLGQNEKLFF. As DNA, the CDR3 is TGTGCCAGCAGCCTGGGTCAGAACGAAAAACTGTTTTTT. Full variable domain (outside the CDR3, taken from reference TRBV5-6 and TRBJ1-4): DAGVTQSPTHLIKTRGQQVTLRCSPKSGHDTVSWYQQALGQGPQFIFQYYEEEERQRGNFPDRFSGHQFPNYSSELNVNALLLGDSALYLCASSLGQNEKLFFGSGTQLSVL.